Listed below are T cell receptor beta chains from one sample, sequenced in a study of circulating and synovial CD4+ cells in juvenile arthritis. Here immunoSEQ multiplex PCR was the method, and the copy in TCRdb shows in-frame clones only, minus some. The repertoire holds more than 13,000 clones, with roughly 84% as singletons. The material sequenced was CD4+ T cells from synovial fluid. Every receptor here comes from a human patient with juvenile idiopathic arthritis. Some clones in this sample may be carry-over from other donors' samples. CDR3s include the opening cysteine and the closing phenylalanine or tryptophan. A D gene is named only where the DNA matches it firmly. Rows may omit the clone size; those that give it use once, few, many or a size class.

abundance,d_gene,v_gene,j_gene,CDR3aa,CDR3nt
NA,TRBD2,TRBV2,TRBJ2-3,CASSRAGGTTDTQYF,TGTGCCAGCAGTCGGGCGGGGGGCACCACAGATACGCAGTATTTT
NA,TRBD1,TRBV11-2,TRBJ1-4,CASSWSGTGDEKLFF,TGTGCCAGCAGCTGGAGCGGGACAGGGGATGAAAAACTGTTTTTT
NA,NA,TRBV2,TRBJ1-2,CASNYDYYGYTF,TGTGCCAGCAACTATGATTACTATGGCTACACCTTC
NA,NA,TRBV6-6,TRBJ1-6,CASSVQGKAPLHF,TGTGCCAGCAGTGTACAGGGAAAGGCACCCCTCCACTTT
NA,NA,TRBV4-3,TRBJ2-1,CASSQDTPGGLGANEQFF,TGCGCCAGCAGCCAAGATACCCCCGGGGGGCTAGGTGCCAATGAGCAGTTCTTC
NA,NA,TRBV28,TRBJ2-7,CASSSGHLYEQYF,TGTGCCAGCAGCTCGGGACACCTCTACGAGCAGTACTTC
NA,NA,TRBV5-6,TRBJ2-7,CAGSDDRSSYEQYF,TGTGCCGGCAGTGATGACAGGAGCTCCTACGAGCAGTACTTC
NA,TRBD2,TRBV28,TRBJ2-5,CASSLAGTILQETQYF,TGTGCCAGCAGTTTAGCGGGGACTATCCTACAAGAGACCCAGTACTTC
NA,NA,TRBV27,TRBJ2-7,CASSDGQSYEQYF,TGTGCCAGCAGTGACGGACAGTCCTACGAGCAGTACTTC
once,TRBD1,TRBV5-1,TRBJ1-1,CASRNTGQLNTEAFF,TGCGCCAGCAGGAACACGGGACAGTTGAACACTGAAGCTTTCTTT
NA,NA,TRBV7-8,TRBJ1-3,CASSLGLYSGNTIYF,TGTGCCAGCAGCTTAGGTCTATACTCTGGAAACACCATATATTTT
once,TRBD1,TRBV15,TRBJ1-2,CATSRGQELGGYGYTF,TGTGCCACCAGCCGGGGACAGGAACTCGGAGGCTATGGCTACACCTTC
NA,TRBD2,TRBV7-3,TRBJ2-3,CASSLGGGLDTQYF,TGTGCCAGCAGCTTAGGGGGGGGGTTGGATACGCAGTATTTT
NA,TRBD1,TRBV6-5,TRBJ1-1,CASSWLQGAEAFF,TGTGCCAGCAGTTGGCTACAGGGGGCTGAAGCTTTCTTT
NA,TRBD1,TRBV11-2,TRBJ1-6,CAKASGGDNSPLHF,TGTGCCAAAGCCTCAGGGGGAGATAATTCACCCCTCCACTTT
NA,NA,TRBV2,TRBJ2-7,CASNDVYSYEQYF,TGTGCCAGCAATGACGTCTACTCCTACGAGCAGTACTTC
NA,NA,TRBV5-5,TRBJ1-6,CASREGLVSPLHF,TGTGCCAGCAGGGAGGGGTTGGTTTCACCCCTCCACTTT
NA,TRBD1,TRBV6-5,TRBJ1-1,CASGTGRGTEAFF,TGTGCCAGCGGGACAGGGAGGGGCACTGAAGCTTTCTTT
NA,NA,TRBV7-2,TRBJ2-7,CASSLEGTAAYEQYF,TGTGCCAGCAGCTTAGAAGGGACTGCTGCCTACGAGCAGTACTTC
NA,TRBD1,TRBV19,TRBJ2-1,CASSLIDRDYNEQFF,TGTGCCAGTAGTCTTATCGACAGGGACTACAATGAGCAGTTCTTC
NA,TRBD1,TRBV5-4,TRBJ1-5,CASSPTGTGFLLSNQPQHF,TGTGCCAGCAGCCCGACCGGGACAGGTTTCCTACTTAGCAATCAGCCCCAGCATTTT
NA,NA,TRBV5-1,TRBJ2-5,CASSLGSPIITSQETQYF,TGCGCCAGCAGCTTGGGGAGCCCTATTATCACCAGCCAAGAGACCCAGTACTTC
medium-sized,TRBD1,TRBV4-3,TRBJ1-2,CASSRGGQGHYGYTF,TGCGCCAGCAGCCGAGGGGGACAGGGGCACTATGGCTACACCTTC
NA,NA,TRBV30,TRBJ1-2,CASPTNSRGSNYGYTF,TGTGCCTCCCCTACTAACTCCAGGGGAAGTAACTATGGCTACACCTTC
NA,TRBD1,TRBV27,TRBJ1-4,CASSLTGGHNEKLFF,TGTGCCAGCAGTCTAACAGGGGGTCATAATGAAAAACTGTTTTTT
NA,NA,TRBV19,TRBJ2-5,CASSMRQGGETQYF,TGTGCCAGTAGTATGAGGCAGGGAGGAGAGACCCAGTACTTC
NA,NA,TRBV7-3,TRBJ1-1,CASSLVGGAEAFF,TGTGCCAGCAGCTTAGTCGGAGGAGCTGAAGCTTTCTTT
NA,TRBD1,TRBV10-3,TRBJ2-7,CAISDRDRTYEQYF,TGTGCCATCAGTGACCGGGACAGGACTTACGAGCAGTACTTC
NA,TRBD1,TRBV6-5,TRBJ2-4,CASSRSTGQGAREYF,TGTGCCAGCAGTCGAAGTACAGGACAGGGGGCTCGGGAGTACTTC
NA,TRBD1,TRBV2,TRBJ1-5,CASQDRTGPMASNQPQHF,TGTGCCAGCCAAGATAGGACAGGGCCCATGGCTAGCAATCAGCCCCAGCATTTT
NA,TRBD2,TRBV10-3,TRBJ2-5,CAISETSGSLETQYF,TGTGCCATCAGTGAAACTAGCGGGAGTCTGGAGACCCAGTACTTC
NA,NA,TRBV5-4,TRBJ2-2,CASSLALNTGELFF,TGTGCCAGCAGCTTGGCCTTAAACACCGGGGAGCTGTTTTTT
NA,NA,TRBV28,TRBJ1-6,CASSQRAGGSPLHF,TGTGCCAGCAGCCAACGGGCTGGAGGTTCACCCCTCCACTTT
few,TRBD1,TRBV4-3,TRBJ2-4,CASSQVPGTGNIQYF,TGCGCCAGCAGCCAAGTTCCCGGGACAGGGAACATTCAGTACTTC
NA,NA,TRBV5-1,TRBJ1-5,CASSLDSNQPQHF,TGCGCCAGCAGCTTGGACAGTAATCAGCCCCAGCATTTT
NA,TRBD2,TRBV4-2,TRBJ2-7,CASSQVAGSSYEQYF,TGTGCCAGCAGCCAAGTAGCGGGTAGCTCCTACGAGCAGTACTTC
NA,NA,TRBV28,TRBJ1-5,CASTGSNQPQHF,TGTGCCAGCACGGGAAGCAATCAGCCCCAGCATTTT
once,TRBD2,TRBV30,TRBJ2-1,CTWSGSGGRNEQFF,TGTACCTGGAGTGGGAGCGGGGGGAGGAATGAGCAGTTCTTC
NA,NA,TRBV19,TRBJ2-7,CASSRGGGYEQYF,TGTGCCAGTAGTCGCGGGGGCGGATACGAGCAGTACTTC
NA,TRBD2,TRBV19,TRBJ2-3,CASRGRGGQDTQYF,TGTGCCAGTAGAGGGCGGGGGGGCCAGGATACGCAGTATTTT
NA,NA,TRBV5-1,TRBJ2-1,CASSLGEESYNEQFF,TGCGCCAGCAGCTTGGGCGAGGAGTCCTACAATGAGCAGTTCTTC
NA,TRBD1,TRBV6-1,TRBJ2-7,CASSVSRQGDGEQYF,TGTGCCAGCAGTGTATCCCGACAGGGGGACGGCGAGCAGTACTTC
NA,NA,TRBV6-5,TRBJ1-4,CASSYGGTNEKLFF,TGTGCCAGCAGTTACGGCGGAACTAATGAAAAACTGTTTTTT
NA,TRBD1,TRBV7-6,TRBJ2-7,CASSLGQGREQYF,TGTGCCAGCAGCTTGGGACAGGGGAGGGAGCAGTACTTC
NA,NA,TRBV30,TRBJ1-6,CAWRVAGDNSPLHF,TGTGCCTGGAGGGTGGCAGGGGATAATTCACCCCTCCACTTT
NA,NA,TRBV28,TRBJ1-1,CASSPRGQLRTEAFF,TGTGCCAGCAGTCCGCGCGGACAGCTCAGGACTGAAGCTTTCTTT
NA,NA,TRBV6-1,TRBJ2-3,CASSVQGGWLGTQYF,TGTGCCAGCAGCGTGCAGGGTGGTTGGTTGGGTACGCAGTATTTT
NA,TRBD1,TRBV5-4,TRBJ2-7,CASSSTDRGGYEQYF,TGTGCCAGCAGCTCAACCGACAGGGGGGGCTACGAGCAGTACTTC
NA,NA,TRBV6-5,TRBJ1-5,CASSSSGGDRVQHF,TGTGCCAGCAGTTCCAGTGGAGGGGACCGTGTCCAGCATTTT
NA,TRBD1,TRBV30,TRBJ1-3,CAWSRTGAGNTIYF,TGTGCCTGGAGTCGTACAGGGGCTGGAAACACCATATATTTT
NA,NA,TRBV2,TRBJ1-3,CASSEAQPRSGNTIYF,TGTGCCAGCAGTGAGGCACAGCCACGCTCTGGAAACACCATATATTTT